The 20 T cell receptor beta chains below were found in one sample sequenced in a study of cytomegalovirus exposure and HLA in healthy donors. TCRdb's copy holds only in-frame clones and misses some; the assay was immunoSEQ multiplex PCR. This table has about 130,000 clones, 85% to 90% appearing once. The specimen was PBMCs. Receptors originate from a man aged 25 to 45 in good health and CMV-seronegative.

The chain joins TRBV7-6 to TRBJ2-7; 9 positions match TRBD1. In germline, CDR1 is SGHVS, CDR2 FNYEAQ. The CDR3 consists of 13 residues. V dropped 4 bases and J dropped 4; count of bases not matched to a gene: 2. CDR3 in amino acids: CASSSGTGYEQYF. The CDR3 DNA follows: TGTGCCAGCAGCTCCGGGACAGGGTACGAGCAGTACTTC.

V and J are TRBV7-2 and TRBJ1-6; 7 bases agree with TRBD1. From germline, CDR1 is SGHTA and CDR2 FQGNSA. V shed 5 bases and J 10 bases; nucleotides not matched to a gene: 8. The CDR3 covers 14 residues. DNA for the CDR3: TGTGCCAGCAGCGACCGACAGGGCAGCTCACCCCTCCACTTT. Amino acid sequence: CASSDRQGSSPLHF.

The chain combines TRBV4-1 with TRBJ1-1, with TRBD1 as a possible D gene (5 bases). CDR1 and CDR2 (germline): MGHRA, YSYEKL. V was trimmed by 6 bases and J by 7 bases, leaving 18 bases between them. This CDR3 has 14 amino acids. The chain's CDR3 is CASRERDVVFEAFF. As DNA, the CDR3 is TGCGCCAGCAGAGAGCGGGACGTCGTCTTTGAAGCTTTCTTT.

The CDR3 is CASSLTSGGAETQYF. The CDR3 bases are TGCGCCAGCAGCTTGACTAGCGGGGGGGCTGAGACCCAGTACTTC. The genes are TRBV5-1 and TRBJ2-5; 13 nucleotides align to TRBD2. This CDR3 is 15 amino acids long. After removal of 1 base from V and 5 bases from J, the junction contained 2 bases not matched to a gene. Germline V CDR1 and CDR2: SGHRS, YFSETQ.

V gene TRBV10-3 combines with J gene TRBJ1-4, with 7 bases lining up with TRBD1. Germline V CDR1 and CDR2: ENHRY, SYGVKD. Germline trimming cut 8 bases from V and 5 bases from J; bases unmatched to any gene: 5. This CDR3 is 13 amino acids long. This chain's CDR3 is CAIGQDLNEKLFF. In DNA form, the CDR3 reads TGTGCCATCGGACAGGACCTAAATGAAAAACTGTTTTTT.

The V call is TRBV5-1, the J call TRBJ2-3; 8 bases are a match to TRBD2. Germline loops: CDR1 SGHRS, CDR2 YFSETQ. CDR3 size: 14 residues. With 5 bases clipped from V and 2 bases from J, the junction kept 4 bases outside the gene matches. The CDR3 spells CASRAGENTDTQYF. In nucleotides, the CDR3 is TGCGCCAGCAGAGCGGGGGAAAACACAGATACGCAGTATTTT.

This clone was counted a few times. V and J are TRBV5-4 and TRBJ1-6; a weak D match, TRBD1 (5 bases). The V end was cut by 0 bases, the J end by 5 bases, with 6 bases between. The germline V gene encodes CDR1 SGHNT and CDR2 YYREEE (reference sequence). There are 14 residues in the CDR3. CDR3 protein: CASSLETDNSPLHF. The CDR3 DNA is TGTGCCAGCAGCTTGGAGACAGATAATTCACCCCTCCACTTT.

The rearrangement joins TRBV6-1 to TRBJ2-7, with 7 bases matching TRBD1. V shed 8 bases, J shed 3 bases, and the junction held 7 bases outside the gene matches. Germline lookup yields CDR1 MNHNS and CDR2 SASEGT. The CDR3 extends over 13 amino acids. CDR3: CASGPDRVYEQYF. The CDR3 DNA sequence: TGTGCCAGCGGGCCCGACAGGGTCTACGAGCAGTACTTC.

V usage is TRBV7-6 and J usage is TRBJ2-6, with a possible D match to TRBD2 (5 bases). The CDR3 has 17 residues. Germline assignment: CDR1 SGHVS and CDR2 FNYEAQ. The ends were cut back, 0 bases at V and 1 base at J, with 10 bases in the middle. The CDR3 nucleotides are TGTGCCAGCAGCTTAGCTCGGACGGGGTCTGGGGCCAACGTCCTGACTTTC. Translated: CASSLARTGSGANVLTF.

The V call is TRBV5-1, the J call TRBJ2-2; 8 positions match TRBD2. The CDR3 length is 14 residues. Germline V gene data show CDR1 as SGHRS and CDR2 as YFSETQ. The V segment lost 6 bases and the J segment 6 bases; nucleotides outside the gene matches: 7. The CDR3 coding sequence is TGCGCCAGCACCTCCGGACTAGCCGCCGGGGAGCTGTTTTTT. Translated, it gives CASTSGLAAGELFF.

The V gene is TRBV5-4, the J gene TRBJ2-1, with TRBD2 matching over 11 bases. J was trimmed by 6 bases and V by 10 bases; bases with no gene match: 9. This CDR3 comprises 14 residues. Germline lookup yields CDR1 SGHNT and CDR2 YYREEE (reference sequence). Here the CDR3 DNA reads TGTGCCTTTGAGGGACTAGCGGAATTCAATGAGCAGTTCTTC. This sequence encodes CAFEGLAEFNEQFF.

The chain recombines TRBV5-1 with TRBJ2-2; D possibly corresponds to TRBD2 (5 bases). Germline V CDR1 and CDR2: SGHRS, YFSETQ. Trimming left V 4 bases short and J 4 bases short, with 17 bases between. CDR3 length equals 16 residues. CDR3 bases: TGCGCCAGCAGCCCTAGGACCCATCGGGGCACCGGGGAGCTGTTTTTT. Amino acids: CASSPRTHRGTGELFF.

The chain recombines TRBV23-1 with TRBJ2-1, with TRBD1 matching over 9 bases. TRBV23-1 is classed as an ORF, of uncertain function. The V and J ends lost 4 bases and 8 bases, in that order; junction bases with no gene match: 9. CDR3 size: 15 residues. The CDR3 bases are TGCGCCAGCAGTCCCCCCGGGACAGGGAAGCATGAGCAGTTCTTC. This translates into CASSPPGTGKHEQFF.

The gene calls are TRBV29-1 and TRBJ1-1, with D possibly TRBD1 on 6 matching bases. The CDR3 runs 13 residues. The V gene lost 4 bases and the J gene lost 7 bases, with 16 bases spanning the gap. Germline V gene lookup returns CDR1 SQVTM and CDR2 ANQGSEA. In DNA, the CDR3 is TGCAGCGTTGTTTTACAGGGAGCGATTGAAGCTTTCTTT. Its translation: CSVVLQGAIEAFF.

This chain joins TRBV7-8 and TRBJ1-4, with D unresolved. Germline-derived CDR1 and CDR2 are SGHVS and FQNEAQ. The CDR3 is made up of 14 amino acids. Trimming left V 7 bases short and J 0 bases short, with 9 bases between. The CDR3 bases are TGTGCCAGCACAGGCTGGGCAACTAATGAAAAACTGTTTTTT. Its protein is CASTGWATNEKLFF.

This sequence joins TRBV5-1 and TRBJ2-7, with D possibly matching TRBD2 (5 bases). Trimming took off 2 bases at V and 2 bases at J, with 14 bases between the two ends. Germline values: CDR1 SGHRS, CDR2 YFSETQ. The CDR3 runs 15 residues. The CDR3 here is CASSLREGSPYEQYF. The CDR3 nucleotides read TGCGCCAGCAGCTTACGAGAGGGAAGTCCCTACGAGCAGTACTTC.

CDR3 sequence (DNA): TGTGCCAGTAGTAGCCTGCAAAGGTCGGGCGAGCAGTACTTC. Protein product: CASSSLQRSGEQYF. The rearrangement uses TRBV19 and TRBJ2-7, with D hard to call. CDR3 length equals 14 residues. Trimming took 4 bases from V and 6 from J, leaving 16 bases between them. Germline V lookup: CDR1 LNHDA, CDR2 SQIVND (reference sequence).

This sequence joins TRBV28 and TRBJ1-3; no reliable D call. Germline loops: CDR1 MDHEN, CDR2 SYDVKM. The CDR3 runs to 15 residues. Deletions cut 5 bases from V and 0 bases from J, with 11 bases between. The CDR3 sequence: CASSTSTSSGNTIYF. The CDR3 nucleotides are TGTGCCAGCAGTACCTCGACATCCTCTGGAAACACCATATATTTT.

This clone has a single count. The rearrangement links TRBV5-4 to TRBJ2-7, with 10 bases aligning to TRBD1. The V gene end was trimmed by 4 bases and the J gene end by 4 bases; junction bases not matched to a gene: 5. CDR3 size: 14 residues. Germline CDR1 SGHNT, CDR2 YYREEE (reference sequence). Written as DNA, the CDR3 is TGTGCCAGCAGCGACGGGGACAGGGGATACGAGCAGTACTTC. Its protein is CASSDGDRGYEQYF.

The J gene is TRBJ2-7, the V gene TRBV4-1, with 8 positions matching TRBD1. Trimming took 2 bases from V and 3 from J; bases not matched to a gene: 6. The CDR3 loop spans 15 amino acids. Germline CDR1 MGHRA, CDR2 YSYEKL. CDR3 sequence: CASSQIRTGIYEQYF. For the CDR3, the DNA is TGCGCCAGCAGCCAAATCCGGACAGGGATCTACGAGCAGTACTTC.